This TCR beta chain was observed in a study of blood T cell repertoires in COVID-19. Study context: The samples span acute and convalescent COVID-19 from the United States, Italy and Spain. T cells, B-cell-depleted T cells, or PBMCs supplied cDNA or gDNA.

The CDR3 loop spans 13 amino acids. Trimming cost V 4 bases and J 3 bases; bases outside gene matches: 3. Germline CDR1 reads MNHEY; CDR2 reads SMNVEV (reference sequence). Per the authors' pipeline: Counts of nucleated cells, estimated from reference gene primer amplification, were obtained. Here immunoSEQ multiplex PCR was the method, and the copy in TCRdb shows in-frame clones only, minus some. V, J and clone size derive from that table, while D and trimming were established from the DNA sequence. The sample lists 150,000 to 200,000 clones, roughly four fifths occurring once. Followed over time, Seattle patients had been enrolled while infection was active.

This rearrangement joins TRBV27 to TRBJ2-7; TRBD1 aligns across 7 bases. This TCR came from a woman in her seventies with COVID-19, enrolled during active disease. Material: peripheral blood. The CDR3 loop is CASSSPGGYEQYF. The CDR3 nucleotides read TGTGCCAGCAGTTCTCCAGGGGGCTACGAGCAGTACTTC.